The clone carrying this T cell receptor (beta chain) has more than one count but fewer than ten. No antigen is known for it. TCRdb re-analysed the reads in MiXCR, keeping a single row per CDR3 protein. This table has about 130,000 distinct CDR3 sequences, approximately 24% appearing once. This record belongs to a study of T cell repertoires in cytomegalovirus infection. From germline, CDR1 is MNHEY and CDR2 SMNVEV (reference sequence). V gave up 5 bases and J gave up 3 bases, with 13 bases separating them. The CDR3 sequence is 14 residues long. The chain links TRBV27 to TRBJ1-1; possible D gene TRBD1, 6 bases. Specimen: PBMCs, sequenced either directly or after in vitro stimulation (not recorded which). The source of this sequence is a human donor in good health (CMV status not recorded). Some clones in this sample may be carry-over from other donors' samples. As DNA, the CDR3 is TGTGCCAGCAGTACCACAGGGTCGGACACTGAAGCTTTCTTT. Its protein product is CASSTTGSDTEAFF.